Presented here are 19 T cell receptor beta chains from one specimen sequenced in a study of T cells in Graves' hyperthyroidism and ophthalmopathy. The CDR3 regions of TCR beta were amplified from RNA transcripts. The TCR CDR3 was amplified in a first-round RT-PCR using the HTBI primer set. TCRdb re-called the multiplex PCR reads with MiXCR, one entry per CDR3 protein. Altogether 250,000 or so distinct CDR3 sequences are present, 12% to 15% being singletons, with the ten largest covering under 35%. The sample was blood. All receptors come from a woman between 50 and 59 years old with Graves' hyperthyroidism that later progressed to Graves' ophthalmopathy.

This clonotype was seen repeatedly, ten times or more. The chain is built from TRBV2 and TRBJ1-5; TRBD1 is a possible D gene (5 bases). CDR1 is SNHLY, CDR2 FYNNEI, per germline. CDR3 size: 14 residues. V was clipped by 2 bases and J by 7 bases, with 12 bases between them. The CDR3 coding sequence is TGTGCCAGCAGTGAACGGGGGGTCGGGCAGCCCCAGCATTTT. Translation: CASSERGVGQPQHF.

The CDR3: CSANPLAGDQGDEQFF. The CDR3 DNA follows: TGCAGTGCTAATCCACTAGCGGGAGATCAGGGCGATGAGCAGTTCTTC. The chain has TRBV20-1 and TRBJ2-1, with 11 bases identical to TRBD2. CDR3 length: 16 residues. V shed 4 bases and J 8 bases; nucleotides not matched to a gene: 13. Germline loops: CDR1 DFQATT, CDR2 SNEGSKA (reference sequence).

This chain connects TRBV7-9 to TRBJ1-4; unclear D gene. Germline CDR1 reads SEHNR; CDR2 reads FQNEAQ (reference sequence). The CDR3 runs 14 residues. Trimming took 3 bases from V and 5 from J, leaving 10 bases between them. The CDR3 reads CASSFLRSNEKLFF. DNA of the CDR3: TGTGCCAGCAGCTTTCTACGCTCAAATGAAAAACTGTTTTTT.

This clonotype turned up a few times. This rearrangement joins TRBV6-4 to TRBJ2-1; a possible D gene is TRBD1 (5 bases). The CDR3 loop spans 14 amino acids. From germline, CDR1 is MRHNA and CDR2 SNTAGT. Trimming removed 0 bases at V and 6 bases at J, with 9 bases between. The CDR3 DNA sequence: TGTGCCAGCAGTGACTCGTCAGGGCCCAATGAGCAGTTCTTC. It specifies CASSDSSGPNEQFF.

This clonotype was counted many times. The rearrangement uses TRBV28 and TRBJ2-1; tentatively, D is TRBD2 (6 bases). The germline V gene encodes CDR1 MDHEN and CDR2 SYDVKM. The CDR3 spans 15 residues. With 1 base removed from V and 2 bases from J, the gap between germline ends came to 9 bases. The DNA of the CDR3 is TGTGCCAGCAGTTTATCGGGGGACGCCTACAATGAGCAGTTCTTC. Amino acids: CASSLSGDAYNEQFF.

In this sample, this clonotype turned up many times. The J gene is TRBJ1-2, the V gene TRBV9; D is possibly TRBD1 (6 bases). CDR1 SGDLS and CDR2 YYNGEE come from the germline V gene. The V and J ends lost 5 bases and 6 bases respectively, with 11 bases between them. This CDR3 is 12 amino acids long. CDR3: CASSYTGNGYTF. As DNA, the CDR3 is TGTGCCAGCAGTTATACAGGGAATGGCTACACCTTC.

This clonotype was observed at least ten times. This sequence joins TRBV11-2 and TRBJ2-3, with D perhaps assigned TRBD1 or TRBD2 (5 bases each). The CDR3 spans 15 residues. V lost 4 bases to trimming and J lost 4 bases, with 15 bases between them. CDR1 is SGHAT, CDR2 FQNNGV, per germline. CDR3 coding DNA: TGTGCCAGCAGCTGGTCGGATACGGGGCCAGATACGCAGTATTTT. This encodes CASSWSDTGPDTQYF.

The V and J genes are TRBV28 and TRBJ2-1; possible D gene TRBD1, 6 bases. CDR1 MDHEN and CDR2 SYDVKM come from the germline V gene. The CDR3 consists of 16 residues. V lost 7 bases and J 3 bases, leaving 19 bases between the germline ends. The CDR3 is CASNLRGGWFYNEQFF. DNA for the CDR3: TGTGCCAGCAATCTGCGTGGGGGCTGGTTCTACAATGAGCAGTTCTTC.

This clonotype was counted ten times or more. The CDR3 coding sequence is TGTGCCAGCATCCAAGATAGCGGGAGCTCCTACAATGAGCAGTTCTTC. Translation: CASIQDSGSSYNEQFF. This chain links TRBV7-2 with TRBJ2-1, with 9 bases that match TRBD2. Germline CDR1 reads SGHTA; CDR2 reads FQGNSA. V was pared by 7 bases and J by 0 bases, with 7 bases of the junction left unmatched. This CDR3 spans 16 amino acids.

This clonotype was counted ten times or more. The CDR3 loop is CASSELANSPLHF. DNA of the CDR3: TGTGCCAGCAGTGAGTTGGCAAATTCACCCCTCCACTTT. This chain links TRBV2 with TRBJ1-6; no clear D gene. The V end was cut by 3 bases, the J end by 7 bases, with 7 bases between. From germline, CDR1 is SNHLY and CDR2 FYNNEI. There are 13 residues in the CDR3.

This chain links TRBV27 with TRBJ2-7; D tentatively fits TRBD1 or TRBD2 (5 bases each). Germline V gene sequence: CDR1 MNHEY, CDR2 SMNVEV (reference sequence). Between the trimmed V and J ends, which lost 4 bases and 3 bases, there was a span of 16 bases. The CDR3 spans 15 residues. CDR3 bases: TGTGCCAGCAGTTCCCTTCTTTCGGGGCGCTACGAGCAGTACTTC. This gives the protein CASSSLLSGRYEQYF.

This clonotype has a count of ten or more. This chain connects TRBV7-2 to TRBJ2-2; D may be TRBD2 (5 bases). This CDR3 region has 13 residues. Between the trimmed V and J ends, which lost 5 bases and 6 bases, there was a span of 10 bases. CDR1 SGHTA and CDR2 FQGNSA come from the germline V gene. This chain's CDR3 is CASSRAGAGELFF. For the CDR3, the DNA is TGTGCCAGCAGCCGGGCGGGCGCCGGGGAGCTGTTTTTT.

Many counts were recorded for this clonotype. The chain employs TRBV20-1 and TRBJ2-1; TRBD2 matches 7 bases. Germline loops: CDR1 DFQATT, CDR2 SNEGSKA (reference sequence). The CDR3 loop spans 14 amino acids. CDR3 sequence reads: CASGTRPTYNEQFF. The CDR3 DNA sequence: TGCGCCAGCGGGACCCGACCCACCTACAATGAGCAGTTCTTC.

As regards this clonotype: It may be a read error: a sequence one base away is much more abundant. DNA of the CDR3: TGTGCCAGCAGCCGGGGTCCGACGGGTGTGGATGGCGAGCAGTACTTC. Amino acids: CASSRGPTGVDGEQYF. The rearrangement uses TRBV11-1 and TRBJ2-7; a possible D gene is TRBD2 (5 bases). Trimming stripped 5 bases from V and 6 bases from J, with 23 bases between. The CDR3 is made up of 16 amino acids. Germline CDR1 and CDR2: SGHAT and FQDESV (reference sequence).

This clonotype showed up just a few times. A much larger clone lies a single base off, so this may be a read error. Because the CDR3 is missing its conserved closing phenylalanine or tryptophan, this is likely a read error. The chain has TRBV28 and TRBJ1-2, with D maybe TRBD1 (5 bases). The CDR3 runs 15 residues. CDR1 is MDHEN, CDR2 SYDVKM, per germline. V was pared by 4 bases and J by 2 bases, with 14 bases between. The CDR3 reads CASSSSAGPNYGYTS. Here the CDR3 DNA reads TGTGCCAGCAGTTCCTCGGCGGGGCCAAACTATGGCTACACCTCC.

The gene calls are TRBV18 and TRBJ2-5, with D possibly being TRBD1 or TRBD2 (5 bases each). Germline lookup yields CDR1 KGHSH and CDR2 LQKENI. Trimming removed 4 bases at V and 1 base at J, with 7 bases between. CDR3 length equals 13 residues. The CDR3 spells CASSRGAQETQYF. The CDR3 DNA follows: TGTGCCAGCTCACGAGGGGCCCAAGAGACCCAGTACTTC.

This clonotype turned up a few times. CDR3 in DNA: TGTGCCAGTAAGAGTTGGGTTAGCTCCTACAATGAGCAGTTCTTC. Encoded protein: CASKSWVSSYNEQFF. The chain carries TRBV19 and TRBJ2-1; D ambiguous. CDR3 length equals 15 residues. The V end was cut by 7 bases, the J end by 0 bases, with 13 bases between. Germline loops: CDR1 LNHDA, CDR2 SQIVND (reference sequence).

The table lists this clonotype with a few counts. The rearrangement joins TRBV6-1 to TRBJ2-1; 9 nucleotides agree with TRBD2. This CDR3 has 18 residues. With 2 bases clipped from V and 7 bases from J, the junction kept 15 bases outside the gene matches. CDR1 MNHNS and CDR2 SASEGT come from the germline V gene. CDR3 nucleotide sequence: TGTGCCAGCAGTGAACCGCCGACTAAGCGGGAGGAGGGTAATGAGCAGTTCTTC. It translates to CASSEPPTKREEGNEQFF.

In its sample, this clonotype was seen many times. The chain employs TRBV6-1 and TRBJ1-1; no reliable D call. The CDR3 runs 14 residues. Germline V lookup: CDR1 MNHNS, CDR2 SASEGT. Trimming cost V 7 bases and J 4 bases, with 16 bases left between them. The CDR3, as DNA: TGTGCCAGCACCCACCCTCCGAGGCGCACTGAAGCTTTCTTT. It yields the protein CASTHPPRRTEAFF.